The clone carrying this T cell receptor beta chain has ten or more counts. Its antigen is as yet unknown. The TCR beta libraries were generated through quantitative 5'-RACE incorporating molecular barcodes. From the 5' RACE reads, TCRdb called clonotypes with MiXCR, one entry per CDR3 protein. The sample lists around 490,000 distinct CDR3 sequences, 5.3% occurring once. These data originate in a study of CD8 T cells in ankylosing spondylitis. General study results and limits: Ankylosing spondylitis blood appeared to be characterized by a TCR beta motif of fewer than ten highly homologous variants. In ankylosing spondylitis patients, matched synovial fluid reportedly showed significant enrichment of disease-linked clones.

Germline V CDR1 and CDR2: MGHRA, YSYEKL. The CDR3 length is 16 residues. Trimming stripped 0 bases from V and 4 bases from J, with 10 bases between. The TCR originated in a male donor with ankylosing spondylitis. Sequencing was carried out using blood, either unsorted or a sorted T cell fraction (not recorded which). The rearrangement links TRBV4-1 to TRBJ1-6; the D gene is possibly TRBD1 (6 bases). The CDR3 is CASSQEVGQYNSPLHF. The DNA for the CDR3 is TGCGCCAGCAGCCAAGAGGTAGGACAGTATAATTCACCCCTCCACTTT.